Listed below are T cell receptor beta chains from one sample, sequenced in a study of OX40 agonist ivuxolimab in advanced cancers. Sequenced by immunoSEQ multiplex PCR; TCRdb stores in-frame clones only, minus some. Here the sample spans just under 85,000 clones, over 65% being singletons. This material consisted of CD4+ or CD8+ T cells sorted from blood, taken in a trial of the OX40 agonist ivuxolimab. The receptors here all came from an adult with an advanced solid tumor such as melanoma, head and neck, liver or kidney cancer. CDR3s leave out the opening cysteine and the closing phenylalanine or tryptophan.

v_gene	j_gene	CDR3aa
TRBV19	TRBJ2-5	ASSTGTGGMETQY
TRBV6-5	TRBJ2-7	ASGLMSAGQY
TRBV6-5	TRBJ1-2	ASSYEKGGYT
TRBV18	TRBJ1-4	ASSRGQGVTNEKLF
TRBV19	TRBJ1-5	ASSISRTGAQSEH
TRBV6-6	TRBJ1-2	ASNRVPNYGYT
TRBV14	TRBJ1-6	ASSYSRGVSPLH
TRBV6-1	TRBJ2-3	ASRSGDTQY
TRBV27	TRBJ1-2	ASSLHQGPYGYT
TRBV11-3	TRBJ1-1	ASSLTGSGTEAF
TRBV28	TRBJ1-5	ASSFSRGPVQPQH
TRBV7-9	TRBJ2-3	ASSFQAADTQY
TRBV7-8	TRBJ2-1	ASSSRRRGLAEINEQF
TRBV5-6	TRBJ1-6	ASSPRRLMSLH
TRBV2	TRBJ1-3	ASSDSSGNTIY
TRBV7-2	TRBJ1-1	ASSLERFTEAF
TRBV10-3	TRBJ2-1	AISEFRGKDNEQF
TRBV7-7	TRBJ2-3	ASSPGLAGSDTQY
TRBV7-2	TRBJ2-5	ASSLGQVKETQY
TRBV9	TRBJ2-7	ASSVLAGGEYEQY
TRBV7-7	TRBJ2-5	ASSLGLQETQY
TRBV5-6	TRBJ2-2	ASSLRRSGVYNTGELF
TRBV7-7	TRBJ2-5	ASSLGASGGQETQY
TRBV20-1	TRBJ2-7	SVFLYEQY
TRBV7-3	TRBJ2-2	ASSLNPGGGELF
TRBV18	TRBJ1-1	ASSPPGATGTEAF
TRBV7-3	TRBJ2-1	ASSSSSEGEQF
TRBV7-2	TRBJ2-1	ASSLGRGLEQF
TRBV7-9	TRBJ2-3	ASSFPNTDTQY
TRBV29-1	TRBJ2-3	SVDEGADTQY
TRBV5-8	TRBJ1-5	ASSAGTGPQPQH
TRBV28	TRBJ1-5	ASSLKGSQPQH
TRBV7-3	TRBJ1-1	ASSLVGANTEAF
TRBV2	TRBJ2-2	ASSPGLAGTGELF
TRBV19	TRBJ2-2	ASSGQGSGELF
TRBV19	TRBJ2-2	ASRPGGRVTGELF
TRBV6-8	TRBJ2-4	ASSYGLAKNIQY
TRBV6-5	TRBJ1-6	ASRESGHHNSPLH